A selection of T cell receptor beta chains follows, all from one sample in a study of cytomegalovirus exposure and HLA in healthy donors. TCRdb's copy holds only in-frame clones and misses some; the assay was immunoSEQ multiplex PCR. The repertoire consists of fewer than 120,000 clones, with approximately 82% occurring once and the leading ten covering 13%. What was sequenced was PBMCs. Receptors were obtained from a man aged 25-40 years in good health and CMV-seropositive. Each CDR3 is given without its conserved first and last residue.

V gene,J gene,CDR3 protein
TRBV6-4,TRBJ2-3,ASSETSGGAGSDTQY
TRBV19,TRBJ1-1,ASSMGGTTEAF
TRBV28,TRBJ2-7,ASREVPGQGLYEQY
TRBV4-3,TRBJ1-2,ASSQDGGSFNYGYT
TRBV7-2,TRBJ1-1,ASTRGQGSNTEAF
TRBV27,TRBJ2-3,ASSLFPASGGITDTQY
TRBV28,TRBJ2-7,ASSFFERGQGGYEQY
TRBV4-1,TRBJ1-1,ASSQASTGETF
TRBV27,TRBJ1-1,ASSFGGAGVTEAF
TRBV5-6,-,ASSRGGKTYEQY
TRBV9,TRBJ1-5,ASSASGKNQPQH
TRBV27,TRBJ2-5,ASSHSLAGEETQY
TRBV18,TRBJ2-7,ASSGDRGPWYEQY
TRBV7-2,TRBJ2-5,ASSLGQVLRDQY
TRBV23-1,TRBJ2-1,ASSQCMRVHEQF
TRBV30,TRBJ2-7,AWKEHNEIYEQY
TRBV28,TRBJ1-6,ASSPQEVSSPLH
TRBV7-9,TRBJ1-1,ASSPRARNTEAF